A selection of T cell receptor beta chains follows, all from one sample in a study of blood T cell repertoires in COVID-19. Libraries were prepared by immunoSEQ multiplex PCR; TCRdb keeps only in-frame clonotypes and omits some of them. The sample gives about 320,000 clones, 70% to 90% of which show up once; 1.5% to 2% is in the top ten. The sample consisted of peripheral blood. Receptors originate from a woman between 25 and 40 years old with COVID-19, enrolled during active disease. CDR3s include the opening cysteine and the closing phenylalanine or tryptophan. A D gene is named only where the DNA matches it firmly.

j_gene: TRBJ2-4
d_gene: -
v_gene: TRBV19
CDR3aa: CASSLSTTDIQYF
CDR3nt: TGTGCCAGTAGTCTATCCACCACGGACATTCAGTACTTC

j_gene: TRBJ1-2
d_gene: -
v_gene: TRBV6-5
CDR3aa: CASSYGGASVYGYTF
CDR3nt: TGTGCCAGCAGTTACGGGGGCGCATCGGTCTATGGCTACACCTTC

j_gene: TRBJ1-5
d_gene: TRBD1
v_gene: TRBV28
CDR3aa: CASSRQGGQPQHF
CDR3nt: TGTGCCAGCAGCCGGCAGGGGGGTCAGCCCCAGCATTTT

j_gene: TRBJ2-2
d_gene: -
v_gene: TRBV10-3
CDR3aa: CAIGRNTGELFF
CDR3nt: TGTGCCATCGGCAGGAACACCGGGGAGCTGTTTTTT

j_gene: TRBJ1-1
d_gene: -
v_gene: TRBV25-1
CDR3aa: CASNSGDGSEAFF
CDR3nt: TGTGCCAGCAATAGTGGAGATGGGTCCGAAGCTTTCTTT

j_gene: TRBJ2-7
d_gene: -
v_gene: TRBV2
CDR3aa: CASSVRGLYEQYF
CDR3nt: TGTGCCAGCAGTGTCCGCGGTTTATACGAGCAGTACTTC

j_gene: TRBJ1-1
d_gene: -
v_gene: TRBV5-5
CDR3aa: CASWKTGTDDYGAFF
CDR3nt: TGTGCCAGCTGGAAGACCGGGACTGACGATTACGGAGCTTTCTTT

j_gene: TRBJ1-1
d_gene: -
v_gene: TRBV9
CDR3aa: CASSVDGFMNTEAFF
CDR3nt: TGTGCCAGCAGCGTAGACGGTTTTATGAACACTGAAGCTTTCTTT

j_gene: TRBJ1-2
d_gene: -
v_gene: TRBV18
CDR3aa: CASSQIRTLYGYTF
CDR3nt: TGTGCCAGCTCCCAAATCAGGACACTCTATGGCTACACCTTC

j_gene: TRBJ1-1
d_gene: -
v_gene: TRBV6-5
CDR3aa: CATSGSMNTEAFF
CDR3nt: TGTGCCACCTCGGGGTCCATGAACACTGAAGCTTTCTTT

j_gene: TRBJ1-2
d_gene: -
v_gene: TRBV18
CDR3aa: CASSPGGTSKLGGYTF
CDR3nt: TGTGCCAGCTCACCAGGCGGGACCTCCAAACTAGGTGGCTACACCTTC

j_gene: TRBJ2-4
d_gene: TRBD1
v_gene: TRBV6-2/TRBV6-3
CDR3aa: CASSRQGDIQYF
CDR3nt: TGTGCCAGCAGCCGACAGGGAGACATTCAGTACTTC

j_gene: TRBJ1-2
d_gene: -
v_gene: TRBV5-1
CDR3aa: CASSPPGGHGYTF
CDR3nt: TGCGCCAGCAGCCCTCCGGGAGGTCATGGCTACACCTTC

j_gene: TRBJ2-7
d_gene: TRBD2
v_gene: TRBV6-2/TRBV6-3
CDR3aa: CASSRPGGNSYEQYF
CDR3nt: TGTGCCAGCAGTCGCCCGGGGGGAAACTCCTACGAGCAGTACTTC

j_gene: TRBJ1-5
d_gene: -
v_gene: TRBV19
CDR3aa: CASIGDMVFQPQHF
CDR3nt: TGTGCCAGTATTGGGGACATGGTCTTTCAGCCCCAGCATTTT

j_gene: TRBJ2-3
d_gene: TRBD1
v_gene: TRBV3-1/TRBV3-2
CDR3aa: CASSQTWDRGPNTQYF
CDR3nt: TGTGCCAGCAGCCAGACATGGGACAGGGGACCGAATACGCAGTATTTT

j_gene: TRBJ2-2
d_gene: -
v_gene: TRBV5-1
CDR3aa: CASSLEYTGELFF
CDR3nt: TGCGCCAGCAGCCTAGAATACACCGGGGAGCTGTTTTTT